This is a list of T cell receptor beta chains from one sample in a study of T-cell memory formation after mild COVID-19. Via MiXCR, TCRdb re-called the 5' RACE reads, giving one row per CDR3 protein. The table includes approximately 390,000 distinct CDR3 sequences, about 16% detected once. The sample taken for sequencing was PBMCs or a T cell subset sorted from them (not recorded which). These receptors all come from a man younger than 35 who had mild COVID-19 (a few samples of this study predate the infection). Cell type and time point are not known. The CDR3 runs from the conserved cysteine through the conserved F or W. A D gene is named only where the DNA matches it firmly. Clone size is not always given. Where it is, it says once, few, many or a class for expanded clones.

J | size | D | V | CDR3 | DNA
TRBJ2-3 | few | NA | TRBV5-5 | CASSLVGGMDTQYF | TGTGCCAGCAGCTTGGTAGGGGGAATGGATACGCAGTATTTT
TRBJ1-6 | NA | TRBD1 | TRBV11-2 | CASSPNLGQANSPLHF | TGTGCCAGCAGCCCTAACTTGGGACAGGCTAATTCACCCCTCCACTTT
TRBJ1-1 | few | NA | TRBV5-1 | CASTWMNMNTEAFF | TGCGCCAGCACCTGGATGAACATGAACACTGAAGCTTTCTTT
TRBJ1-3 | NA | NA | TRBV12-3/TRBV12-4 | CASSETVSGNTIYF | TGTGCCAGCAGCGAGACAGTCTCTGGAAACACCATATATTTT
TRBJ2-1 | NA | NA | TRBV7-6 | CASSPQGYEGEQFF | TGTGCCAGCAGCCCTCAGGGTTACGAGGGTGAGCAGTTCTTC
TRBJ2-2 | few | TRBD2 | TRBV5-1 | CASSLVGTSVPGELFF | TGCGCCAGCAGCTTGGTAGGGACTAGCGTCCCCGGGGAGCTGTTTTTT
TRBJ2-2 | many | NA | TRBV12-3/TRBV12-4 | CASSPLGTGELFF | TGTGCCAGCAGTCCTTTAGGCACCGGGGAGCTGTTTTTT
TRBJ2-2 | NA | NA | TRBV28 | CASSFAGQMIGELFF | TGTGCCAGCAGTTTTGCGGGACAGATGATCGGGGAGCTGTTTTTT
TRBJ2-3 | NA | NA | TRBV9 | CASSVAPVGDTQYF | TGTGCCAGCAGCGTAGCCCCGGTTGGGGATACGCAGTATTTT
TRBJ2-5 | NA | NA | TRBV7-6 | CASSLGPPTQYF | TGTGCCAGCAGCTTAGGCCCCCCGACCCAGTACTTC
TRBJ1-2 | NA | NA | TRBV12-3/TRBV12-4 | CASTQTPGTFGYTF | TGTGCCAGCACCCAAACCCCCGGGACATTTGGCTACACCTTC
TRBJ1-2 | few | NA | TRBV4-2 | CASSQGRQRDYGYTF | TGTGCCAGCAGCCAAGGACGACAAAGGGACTATGGCTACACCTTC
TRBJ2-1 | many | NA | TRBV5-6 | CASSLNKGYLHNEQFF | TGTGCCAGCAGCTTAAATAAGGGTTATCTCCACAATGAGCAGTTCTTC